Each of the 17 T cell receptor beta chains below was sequenced from the same sample in a study of cytomegalovirus exposure and HLA in healthy donors. In the PCR, 60 Vbeta and 13 Jbeta primers were used. Repertoires were generated with immunoSEQ multiplex PCR, while TCRdb's copy carries only in-frame clones and drops some. The sample shows over 110,000 clones, about 79% of them seen only once. Sequenced sample: PBMCs. The source is a male donor in good health and CMV-seronegative.

This sequence joins TRBV27 and TRBJ2-1, with D possibly being TRBD2 (6 bases). The V end lost 8 bases, the J end lost 12 bases, and 20 bases lay between the germline ends. CDR1 and CDR2 (germline): MNHEY, SMNVEV (reference sequence). The CDR3 is made up of 13 amino acids. This CDR3 reads CASGPGLGYSQFF. For the CDR3, the DNA is TGTGCCAGCGGGCCGGGACTCGGATACTCGCAGTTCTTC.

The rearrangement links TRBV7-8 to TRBJ2-5; 10 nucleotides align to TRBD2. V lost 2 bases to trimming and J lost 5 bases; unmatched junction nucleotides: 8. Germline V lookup: CDR1 SGHVS, CDR2 FQNEAQ. CDR3 length equals 16 residues. The DNA for the CDR3 is TGTGCCAGCAGCTTACCACTAGCGGGGCCATCGGAGACCCAGTACTTC. Translation: CASSLPLAGPSETQYF.

The V gene is TRBV6-5, the J gene TRBJ2-7, with 7 bases identical to TRBD2. This CDR3 region has 13 residues. Germline CDR1 and CDR2: MNHEY and SVGAGI. V trimming: 7 bases; J trimming: 5 bases; junction bases outside the gene matches: 8. CDR3 region: CASTGGSIHEQYF. The CDR3 nucleotides are TGTGCCAGCACGGGCGGGAGCATCCACGAGCAGTACTTC.

This clone was detected only once. The rearrangement links TRBV10-3 to TRBJ2-2; no reliable D call. Germline V CDR1 and CDR2: ENHRY, SYGVKD. V was cut by 5 bases and J by 2 bases, with 6 bases left in between. The CDR3 length is 13 residues. The CDR3 DNA sequence: TGTGCCATCAGTACTCCTAACACCGGGGAGCTGTTTTTT. This translates into CAISTPNTGELFF.

The V call is TRBV4-3, the J call TRBJ1-4; TRBD1 might be the D (6 bases). Per the germline V gene, CDR1 is LGHNA and CDR2 is YSLEER. The CDR3 consists of 18 residues. Between the trimmed V and J ends, which lost 0 bases and 2 bases, there was a span of 16 bases. The CDR3 bases are TGCGCCAGCAGCCAAGACCGCCGCCAGGGGCGGACTAATGAAAAACTGTTTTTT. The encoded protein is CASSQDRRQGRTNEKLFF.

V usage is TRBV28 and J usage is TRBJ1-1; D is unclear. Germline V CDR1 and CDR2: MDHEN, SYDVKM. V dropped 8 bases and J dropped 0 bases, with 16 bases sitting between them. The CDR3 length is 15 residues. In nucleotides, the CDR3 is TGTGCCAGCCCCCCACGGGGAACAATGAACACTGAAGCTTTCTTT. Protein sequence: CASPPRGTMNTEAFF.

This clone came up a few times. The same CDR3 is also encoded by other DNA sequences in this sample. The chain has TRBV4-3 and TRBJ2-1; D is undetermined. V was cut by 1 base and J by 0 bases, with 7 bases left in between. In germline, CDR1 is LGHNA, CDR2 YSLEER. The CDR3 contains 15 residues. CDR3 in DNA: TGCGCCAGCAGCCAAGTTCGGAGCTCCTACAATGAGCAGTTCTTC. Protein sequence: CASSQVRSSYNEQFF.

This clone was counted a few times. J is TRBJ1-1 and V is TRBV30, with 9 bases matching TRBD1. The length of the CDR3 is 14 residues. Unmatched junction bases numbered 9, after V lost 5 bases and J lost 5 bases. From germline, CDR1 is GTSNPN and CDR2 SVGIG (reference sequence). The CDR3: CAWGTGQGATEAFF. CDR3 in DNA: TGTGCCTGGGGAACGGGACAGGGTGCAACTGAAGCTTTCTTT.

The chain has TRBV7-9 and TRBJ1-5; D not resolved. CDR1 is SEHNR and CDR2 is FQNEAQ in the germline V gene (reference sequence). V was cut by 5 bases and J by 1 base, with 18 bases left in between. This CDR3 is 17 amino acids long. The CDR3 DNA reads TGTGCCAGCAGCCCACTCCCTGCATGGAGGAGCAATCAGCCCCAGCATTTT. Its translation is CASSPLPAWRSNQPQHF. Filled out from reference TRBV7-9 and TRBJ1-5, the complete variable domain reads DTGVSQNPRHKITKRGQNVTFRCDPISEHNRLYWYRQTLGQGPEFLTYFQNEAQLEKSRLLSDRFSAERPKGSFSTLEIQRTEQGDSAMYLCASSPLPAWRSNQPQHFGDGTRLSIL.

The CDR3 DNA reads TGTGCCAGCAGCCCGACAGGGGATTCCTACAATGAGCAGTTCTTC. It is translated as CASSPTGDSYNEQFF. The J gene is TRBJ2-1, the V gene TRBV5-4, with 8 bases matching TRBD1. Germline-derived CDR1 and CDR2 are SGHNT and YYREEE (reference sequence). V was clipped by 4 bases and J by 1 base; unmatched bases: 4. The CDR3 has 15 amino acids.

The chain combines TRBV10-1 with TRBJ2-7; 7 positions match TRBD2. J gave up 4 bases and V 3 bases, and 6 bases lay outside the gene matches. The CDR3 totals 14 residues. Per the germline V gene, CDR1 is WNHNN and CDR2 is SYGVQD (reference sequence). DNA for the CDR3: TGCGCCAGCAGTGATGGAGCGGGACGGTACGAGCAGTACTTC. Amino acid sequence: CASSDGAGRYEQYF.

The J gene is TRBJ1-4, the V gene TRBV2; D remains unclear. The CDR3 runs 12 residues. V dropped 6 bases and J dropped 8 bases, with 10 bases sitting between them. Germline CDR1 and CDR2: SNHLY and FYNNEI. The CDR3 region has the DNA TGTGCCAGCAGCCGGGGAGAGGAAAAACTGTTTTTT. Translation gives CASSRGEEKLFF.

The gene calls are TRBV15 and TRBJ1-2, with D unclear. Germline assignment: CDR1 LNHNV and CDR2 YYDKDF (reference sequence). CDR3 length equals 13 residues. Trimming pared 3 bases from V and 3 bases from J, leaving 8 bases between. CDR3 coding DNA: TGTGCCACCAGCAGTATTACAGACTATGGCTACACCTTC. This translates into CATSSITDYGYTF.

The chain employs TRBV9 and TRBJ2-3; TRBD2 matches at 8 bases. The CDR3 covers 16 residues. Germline CDR1 and CDR2: SGDLS and YYNGEE. Germline trimming cut 4 bases from V and 0 bases from J; bases unmatched to any gene: 7. The CDR3 loop is CASSIGTRASTDTQYF. The CDR3 DNA follows: TGTGCCAGCAGCATCGGGACTAGGGCCAGCACAGATACGCAGTATTTT.

A remark on this clone: A read error may produce the germline difference seen at one junction end. The chain recombines TRBV29-1 with TRBJ2-1; 8 bases map to TRBD2. The CDR3 has 13 residues. CDR1 SQVTM and CDR2 ANQGSEA come from the germline V gene. CDR3 residues: CSSIAGWMDEHFF. CDR3 nucleotide sequence: TGCAGCTCGATAGCGGGATGGATGGATGAGCATTTCTTC.

The V call is TRBV6-5, the J call TRBJ2-7, with 8 nucleotides matching TRBD1. CDR3 length equals 14 residues. The V gene end was trimmed by 0 bases and the J gene end by 6 bases; junction bases not matched to a gene: 4. The germline V gene has CDR1 MNHEY and CDR2 SVGAGI. The DNA of the CDR3 is TGTGCCAGCAGTTACTCGTGGGACAGGACCGAGCAGTACTTC. Translated, it gives CASSYSWDRTEQYF.

As regards this clone: The junction shows a germline mismatch at one end, possibly a read error. The V call is TRBV7-9, the J call TRBJ2-1, with D hard to call. This CDR3 comprises 12 residues. Germline values: CDR1 SEHNR, CDR2 FQNEAQ (reference sequence). This chain's CDR3 is CSSSLINNEQFF. Written as DNA, the CDR3 is TGTTCCAGCAGCTTAATTAACAATGAGCAGTTCTTC.